This T cell receptor (beta chain) emerged from a study of T cell responses to AZD1222 COVID-19 vaccine. Findings and caveats of the study: Most donors were white British, females outnumbered males, and clonal diversity was possibly underestimated. Among spike-specific TCRs, nearly half reportedly target unmutated variant regions.

To note about this clone: The antigen is unknown.

CDR3 length: 15 amino acids. J lost 2 bases, V lost 4 bases, and 5 bases had no gene match. From germline, CDR1 is SGHKS and CDR2 YYEKEE (reference sequence). Second doses at about 4 or about 12 weeks were pooled. Only in-frame clones appear in the TCRdb table, and some are missing; sequencing was by immunoSEQ multiplex PCR. The profile shows 140,000 to 150,000 clones, 85% to 90% of them singletons. The receptor's source is an adult who received the AZD1222 COVID-19 vaccine. V usage is TRBV5-5 and J usage is TRBJ1-5, with 8 bases that match TRBD1. The specimen was peripheral blood, collected 28 days after the second AZD1222 dose. The chain's CDR3 is CASSAQGEGNQPQHF. The DNA for the CDR3 is TGTGCCAGCAGCGCACAGGGGGAGGGCAATCAGCCCCAGCATTTT.